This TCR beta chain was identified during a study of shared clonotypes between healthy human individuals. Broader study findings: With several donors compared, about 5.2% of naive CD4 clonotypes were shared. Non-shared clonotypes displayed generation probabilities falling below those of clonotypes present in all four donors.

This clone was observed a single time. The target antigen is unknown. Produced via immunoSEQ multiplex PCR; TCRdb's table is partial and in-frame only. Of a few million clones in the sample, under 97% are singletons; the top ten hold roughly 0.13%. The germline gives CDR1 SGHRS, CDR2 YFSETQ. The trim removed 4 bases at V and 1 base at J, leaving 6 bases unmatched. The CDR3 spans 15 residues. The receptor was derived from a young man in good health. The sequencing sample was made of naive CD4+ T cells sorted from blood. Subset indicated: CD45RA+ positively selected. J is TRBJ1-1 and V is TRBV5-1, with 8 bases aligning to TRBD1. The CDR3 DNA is TGCGCCAGCAGCGACTGGACAGGGCCGAACACTGAAGCTTTCTTT. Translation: CASSDWTGPNTEAFF.